These 25 T cell receptor beta chains share one sample of origin, sequenced in a study of T cells in Graves' hyperthyroidism and ophthalmopathy. TCR beta CDR3 sequences were amplified from RNA transcripts. A first-round RT-PCR of the TCR CDR3 used the HTBI primer set. TCRdb re-derived calls from the multiplex PCR reads in MiXCR, one entry per CDR3 protein. The profile shows about 640,000 distinct CDR3 sequences, about 14% of them singletons. Sequencing input: blood. All receptors come from a woman in her forties or fifties with Graves' ophthalmopathy.

This clonotype was detected many times. The chain links TRBV2 to TRBJ2-7, with 8 bases identical to TRBD2. CDR1 and CDR2 from the germline V gene are SNHLY and FYNNEI. There are 14 residues in the CDR3. V gave up 6 bases and J gave up 2 bases; unmatched junction bases: 6. The CDR3 loop reads CASSQLAAAYEQYF. DNA of the CDR3: TGTGCCAGCAGCCAACTAGCGGCAGCCTACGAGCAGTACTTC.

The genes are TRBV20-1 and TRBJ2-1; the D is unclear. Germline V gene sequence: CDR1 DFQATT, CDR2 SNEGSKA (reference sequence). This CDR3 has 14 residues. The germline V and J ends were trimmed by 1 base and 0 bases, with 7 bases remaining between them. DNA for the CDR3: TGCAGTGCTAGAGGTCGGATCTCCTACAATGAGCAGTTCTTC. As protein: CSARGRISYNEQFF.

This clonotype was counted many times. This chain uses TRBV28 with TRBJ1-2; TRBD1 agrees at 9 bases. This CDR3 comprises 14 residues. The junction had 9 bases not matched to a gene; V was cut back by 5 bases and J by 8 bases. CDR1 MDHEN and CDR2 SYDVKM come from the germline V gene. This chain's CDR3 is CASSGTGIVRGYTF. CDR3 in DNA: TGTGCCAGCAGTGGGACAGGGATCGTACGGGGCTACACCTTC.

The sample holds many counts of this clonotype. This chain links TRBV6-1 with TRBJ1-1; TRBD1 matches at 11 bases. The CDR3 covers 15 residues. In germline, CDR1 is MNHNS, CDR2 SASEGT. J was trimmed by 3 bases and V by 5 bases; bases with no gene match: 5. CDR3 coding DNA: TGTGCCAGCAGTAACCGGGACAGGGGGTACACTGAAGCTTTCTTT. Translation gives CASSNRDRGYTEAFF.

This clonotype was counted ten times or more. The J gene is TRBJ1-5, the V gene TRBV7-8, with D perhaps TRBD1 (6 bases). This CDR3 contains 16 residues. Germline assignment: CDR1 SGHVS and CDR2 FQNEAQ. The V gene lost 2 bases and the J gene lost 3 bases, with 14 bases spanning the gap. The CDR3 is CASSLRDTRNNQPQHF. The CDR3 nucleotides are TGTGCCAGCAGCTTACGGGACACAAGGAACAATCAGCCCCAGCATTTT.

V gene TRBV7-2 combines with J gene TRBJ2-2, with 13 bases fitting TRBD2. This CDR3 spans 15 amino acids. With 10 bases clipped from V and 6 bases from J, the junction kept 8 bases outside the gene matches. Germline V lookup: CDR1 SGHTA, CDR2 FQGNSA. The CDR3 protein is CATPGLAGWAGELFF. In DNA form, the CDR3 reads TGTGCCACTCCGGGACTAGCGGGATGGGCCGGGGAGCTGTTTTTT.

This rearrangement joins TRBV29-1 to TRBJ2-2; TRBD1 aligns across 7 bases. This CDR3 is 12 amino acids long. From germline, CDR1 is SQVTM and CDR2 ANQGSEA. Trimming cost V 4 bases and J 6 bases; bases outside gene matches: 2. The DNA for the CDR3 is TGCAGCGTTGCCCAGGGGGCCGGGGAGCTGTTTTTT. Its protein is CSVAQGAGELFF.

This clonotype showed up many times. V usage is TRBV6-1 and J usage is TRBJ2-1; D gene ambiguous. Trimming shortened V by 1 base and J by 2 bases, and 6 bases separated the two germline ends. Germline loops: CDR1 MNHNS, CDR2 SASEGT. The length of the CDR3 is 14 residues. The CDR3 sequence is CASSEESTYNEQFF. In DNA form, the CDR3 reads TGTGCCAGCAGTGAAGAGTCTACCTACAATGAGCAGTTCTTC.

The table lists this clonotype with many counts. The chain carries TRBV7-2 and TRBJ2-1, with D unresolved. V lost 7 bases, J lost 2 bases, and 6 bases lay in between. This CDR3 has 12 amino acids. From germline, CDR1 is SGHTA and CDR2 FQGNSA. This chain's CDR3 is CASTRPYNEQFF. In DNA form, the CDR3 reads TGTGCCAGCACCCGCCCCTACAATGAGCAGTTCTTC.

This chain connects TRBV20-1 to TRBJ1-1; D unclear. CDR1 and CDR2 (germline): DFQATT, SNEGSKA (reference sequence). CDR3 length: 11 residues. Trimming stripped 5 bases from V and 3 bases from J, with 7 bases between. The CDR3: CSALRYTEAFF. DNA for the CDR3: TGCAGTGCTCTCAGATACACTGAAGCTTTCTTT.

This clonotype occurred many times. The gene calls are TRBV2 and TRBJ1-3; D gene unclear. V lost 4 bases and J 0 bases, leaving 4 bases between the germline ends. The germline V gene encodes CDR1 SNHLY and CDR2 FYNNEI. The CDR3 has 13 residues. CDR3 loop: CASSVSSGNTIYF. The CDR3 nucleotides are TGTGCCAGCAGTGTGAGCTCTGGAAACACCATATATTTT.

V and J are TRBV29-1 and TRBJ2-7; 8 positions match TRBD2. Germline loops: CDR1 SQVTM, CDR2 ANQGSEA. Germline trimming cut 6 bases from V and 4 bases from J; bases unmatched to any gene: 8. There are 13 residues in the CDR3. For the CDR3, the DNA is TGCAGCGTGGTCCTAGCGGGCCGGTACGAGCAGTACTTC. Amino acids: CSVVLAGRYEQYF.

The V call is TRBV5-1, the J call TRBJ2-6, with 7 bases fitting TRBD1. Germline CDR1 and CDR2: SGHRS and YFSETQ. V gave up 4 bases and J gave up 2 bases; unmatched junction bases: 6. The CDR3 contains 16 residues. CDR3 amino acids: CASSPIDRAGANVLTF. CDR3 in DNA: TGCGCCAGCAGCCCTATCGACAGGGCTGGGGCCAACGTCCTGACTTTC.

The CDR3 sequence is CSVVIWTGYSEQYF. The CDR3 DNA follows: TGCAGCGTTGTAATCTGGACAGGGTATTCCGAGCAGTACTTC. The rearrangement joins TRBV29-1 to TRBJ2-7, with TRBD1 matching 8 bases. V lost 4 bases and J lost 6; bases outside the gene matches: 11. Germline V gene lookup returns CDR1 SQVTM and CDR2 ANQGSEA. This CDR3 has 14 amino acids.

This clonotype was detected many times. The rearrangement links TRBV24-1 to TRBJ1-1; D gene uncertain. The germline V gene has CDR1 KGHDR and CDR2 SFDVKD. The CDR3 loop spans 13 amino acids. V was clipped by 4 bases and J by 2 bases, with 7 bases between them. This CDR3 is CATSDSSNTEAFF. The CDR3, as DNA: TGTGCCACCAGTGACTCCAGTAACACTGAAGCTTTCTTT.

This clonotype was seen only a few times. CDR3 sequence: CSARSGASYEQYF. The CDR3 DNA reads TGCAGTGCGCGATCAGGGGCGTCCTACGAGCAGTACTTC. The genes are TRBV20-1 and TRBJ2-7; a possible D gene is TRBD1 (6 bases). The CDR3 consists of 13 residues. Deletions cut 6 bases from V and 1 base from J, with 13 bases between. Looked up from germline, CDR1 is DFQATT and CDR2 is SNEGSKA (reference sequence).

This clonotype was detected ten times or more. This chain connects TRBV28 to TRBJ2-4; either TRBD1 or TRBD2 may fit D (5 bases each). The CDR3 runs to 15 residues. Germline loops: CDR1 MDHEN, CDR2 SYDVKM. Trimming took 5 bases from V and 7 from J, leaving 18 bases between them. CDR3 DNA sequence: TGTGCCAGCAGTCCGCAGGGAGCGTTTAAGAACATTCAGTACTTC. This encodes CASSPQGAFKNIQYF.

The chain is built from TRBV20-1 and TRBJ2-1; 7 bases match TRBD2. Trimming at V came to 1 base and at J to 2 bases, leaving 5 bases not matched to a gene. The germline CDR1 and CDR2 sequences are DFQATT and SNEGSKA (reference sequence). The CDR3 runs 15 residues. CDR3: CSARVASGAYNEQFF. As DNA, the CDR3 is TGCAGTGCTAGAGTTGCTAGCGGTGCCTACAATGAGCAGTTCTTC.

This clonotype was counted ten times or more. The chain recombines TRBV18 with TRBJ2-3; D ambiguous. This CDR3 is 13 amino acids long. V was trimmed by 6 bases and J by 1 base, leaving 8 bases between them. Germline CDR1 KGHSH, CDR2 LQKENI. CDR3 nucleotide sequence: TGTGCCAGCTCGATACCGGGCACAGATACGCAGTATTTT. Its protein is CASSIPGTDTQYF.

The sample holds many counts of this clonotype. The V call is TRBV5-1, the J call TRBJ1-5, with D maybe TRBD1 (6 bases). CDR3 size: 15 residues. V was shortened by 0 bases and J by 5 bases, with 12 bases between the two germline ends. Germline V gene data show CDR1 as SGHRS and CDR2 as YFSETQ. Here the CDR3 DNA reads TGCGCCAGCAGCTTGGAGGGGGGAGTTTATCAGCCCCAGCATTTT. Protein product: CASSLEGGVYQPQHF.

This clonotype was found a few times. The chain has TRBV6-1 and TRBJ1-5; TRBD1 matches at 8 bases. The germline gives CDR1 MNHNS, CDR2 SASEGT. CDR3 length: 15 amino acids. The V segment lost 5 bases and the J segment 4 bases; nucleotides outside the gene matches: 7. CDR3 in DNA: TGTGCCAGCAGTAATACCAGACAGGGGAATCAGCCCCAGCATTTT. Amino acid sequence: CASSNTRQGNQPQHF.

The V gene is TRBV6-2 or TRBV6-3, the J gene TRBJ1-4, with 7 bases lining up with TRBD1. Germline loops: CDR1 MNHEY, CDR2 SVGEGT. The CDR3 consists of 14 residues. V lost 6 bases and J lost 5; bases outside the gene matches: 6. The CDR3 region has the DNA TGTGCCAGCAGAGCCGGGACAGTGAATGAAAAACTGTTTTTT. Its protein is CASRAGTVNEKLFF.

The gene calls are TRBV18 and TRBJ2-7; possibly TRBD1 for D (6 bases). The V end was cut by 3 bases, the J end by 1 base, with 13 bases between. From germline, CDR1 is KGHSH and CDR2 LQKENI. The CDR3 is made up of 15 amino acids. CDR3 nucleotide sequence: TGTGCCAGCTCACCGGGGGCAGGCCCTTCCTACGAGCAGTACTTC. Encoded protein: CASSPGAGPSYEQYF.

This clonotype came up many times. The CDR3 DNA reads as TGTGCCAGCAGCTTGGGAGGACAGGCCGTATTTAGGCCCCAGCATTTT. This gives the protein CASSLGGQAVFRPQHF. The V and J genes are TRBV5-6 and TRBJ1-5; the match to TRBD1 covers 7 bases. This CDR3 contains 16 residues. The germline CDR1 and CDR2 sequences are SGHDT and YYEEEE. With V trimmed by 0 bases and J by 9 bases, 12 bases remained unmatched.

This clonotype was seen at least ten times. This rearrangement joins TRBV28 to TRBJ2-7; 7 nucleotides line up with TRBD1. The CDR3 is 14 amino acids. CDR1 is MDHEN, CDR2 SYDVKM, per germline. V gave up 2 bases and J gave up 2 bases; unmatched junction bases: 3. CDR3 in DNA: TGTGCCAGCAGTTTACTCGGACAGGCCTACGAGCAGTACTTC. This gives the protein CASSLLGQAYEQYF.